The entry below gives a single T cell receptor beta chain sequence along with its context. This clone was counted between two and nine times. The antigen it binds to is not known. No much larger clone exists at a distance of one base, and base qualities are not known. Based on the germline V gene, the CDR1 and CDR2 sequences are MNHEY and SVGAGI. Measured from the cysteine to the phenylalanine, the CDR3 is 14 residues long. Solely the CDR3 DNA is kept, with 42 bases framed from the first base. V sheds 6 bases and J sheds 3 bases, leaving 14 bases between their ends. These data belong to a study of beta chain features in type 1 diabetes (dated by TCRdb to the late 2010s). A note on the overall study: Mean age, gender distribution, total cell number and subset yield did not differ between patients and healthy donors. A total of 107,917,701 sorted cells were examined across all samples, and a strong correlation was observed between cell number per subset and RNA yield. In the study, TCRB repertoires of sorted circulating CD4+ T cell subsets from recently diagnosed type 1 diabetes patients were compared with those of matched healthy donors. Regulatory and stem cell-like memory subsets were obtained from only 8 patients and about 8 healthy donors, while naive and central memory subsets were obtained from all 30 or so donors.

From each donor, a single peripheral blood sample of 95 to 150 mL on average was drawn into heparinised tubes. A BD FACSAria II was used to sort naive, central memory, regulatory and stem cell-like memory CD4+ T cells with a panel that included CD45RO, CCR7, CD25, CD127, CD95 and CD27. Purity was above 95% for every sorted population. PBMCs were separated immediately by Lymphoprep density gradient centrifugation and were stained directly, without being cultured. So that batch effects would be minimized, each experiment stained and sorted samples in pairs, pairing one healthy donor with one patient. Results the study describes overall, beyond this receptor: Sequencing cDNA rather than genomic DNA could over-represent highly expressing activated cells, although activation and CD3 levels did not differ between groups. Naive, central memory and regulatory TCRB repertoires appeared to be more alike among patients than among healthy donors. HLA sub-analyses involved small numbers of individuals, so any influence of HLA type on TCRB rearrangement remained unresolved. Fewer insertions and more nucleotide deletions at VDJ recombination sites were observed in patients with type 1 diabetes, implying thymic rearrangement abnormalities. PCR might favor shorter templates, but patient and control samples were amplified and corrected together, so any skew would affect both groups equally. Type 1 diabetes patients showed a moderate but significant shortening of TCRB CDR3 length in all four CD4+ subsets.

The entire amount of isolated RNA was reverse transcribed using the High Capacity cDNA Reverse Transcription Kit, so the sequenced TCRB transcripts were expressed ones. Naive, central memory and regulatory T cell samples underwent deep immunoSEQ sequencing, averaging approximately 3.3 million total reads per sample. Sorted cells were lysed in RLT buffer, and RNA was extracted using DNase-treated RNeasy Micro or Mini kits according to cell number. To prevent cross-contamination, each cell subset was processed individually, whereas patient and healthy donor samples were processed jointly. Using the immunoSEQ multiplex PCR, TCRB sequences were amplified from cDNA into 87-bp fragments spanning the CDR3 region. Sequencing of the amplicons was done on the Illumina HiSeq platform. The original methods were these. PCR bias was corrected computationally using synthetic template baselines, and reads within Hamming distance 2 were collapsed, with unmergeable singletons discarded. Reads were aligned to IMGT to assign V, D and J genes, CDR3 length, and insertions or deletions at six rearrangement sites. Within each subset, clonotype counts were normalized to sorted cell number, and only after that were true diversity and Gini coefficients computed with the tcR R package. Repertoire sharing was quantified using the overlap coefficient calculated on TCRB nucleotide sequences. TCRdb provides this immuneACCESS table in a form limited to in-frame rearrangements. Some clones are lacking; in checked studies, under half of them reflect an unresolved V gene, and why the rest are absent is not known. The V and J calls and clone size come from that table; D and trimming were worked out from the DNA. The sample table shows some 150,000 clones, and more than 10% are seen once. The ten largest clones take up under 1.5% of the sample.

This receptor was taken from a man between 18 and 35 years old with type 1 diabetes. The specimen sequenced was central memory CD4+ T cells from blood. Recombination connected TRBV6-5 to TRBJ2-5; the D region is possibly TRBD1 or TRBD2, each matching across 6 bases. CDR3 sequence: CASSLEGGEETQYF. The nucleotides are TGTGCCAGCAGCCTGGAGGGGGGCGAAGAGACCCAGTACTTC.